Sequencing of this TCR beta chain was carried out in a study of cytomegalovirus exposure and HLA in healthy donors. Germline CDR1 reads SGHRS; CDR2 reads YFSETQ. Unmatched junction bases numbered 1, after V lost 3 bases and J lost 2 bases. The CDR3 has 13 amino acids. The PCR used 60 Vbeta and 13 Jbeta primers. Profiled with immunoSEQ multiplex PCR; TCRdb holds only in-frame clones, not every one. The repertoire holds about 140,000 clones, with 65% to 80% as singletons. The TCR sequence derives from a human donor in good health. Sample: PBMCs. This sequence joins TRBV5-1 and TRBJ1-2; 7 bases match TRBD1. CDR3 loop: CASSSGQNYGYTF. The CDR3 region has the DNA TGCGCCAGCAGCTCGGGACAGAACTATGGCTACACCTTC.